The 2 T cell receptor beta chains listed next were all sequenced from one sample in a study of regulatory T cells in long-lasting Graves disease. iRepertoire HTBI primers and Arm-PCR of CDR3 regions built TCR beta libraries. TCRdb called the multiplex PCR reads again in MiXCR, with one record for every CDR3 protein. The sample consists of about 400,000 distinct CDR3 sequences, around 20% of them appearing once. Time point specified: persistent/refractory GD, antithyroid drugs over 5 years with positive TRAb. PBMC RNA served as the TCR library source. The specimen was peripheral blood mononuclear cells (PBMCs), collected when the disease was refractory, from a patient treated with antithyroid drugs. Receptors were obtained from a female donor with Graves disease.

This chain uses TRBV10-2 with TRBJ2-7, with a possible D match to TRBD1 (6 bases). CDR3 length: 18 amino acids. CDR1 is WSHSY, CDR2 SAAADI, per germline. With 6 bases removed from V and 3 bases from J, the gap between germline ends came to 27 bases. CDR3 sequence: CASSSGTQAVLPYYEQYF. CDR3 DNA sequence: TGCGCCAGCAGCTCCGGGACACAGGCCGTTTTGCCGTACTACGAGCAGTACTTC.

The CDR3 DNA reads TGTGCCAGCAGCTTAATCCAGGGGACTGGAAACACCATATATTTT. Translating gives CASSLIQGTGNTIYF. The chain recombines TRBV7-2 with TRBJ1-3; D is perhaps TRBD1 (6 bases). Germline CDR1 is SGHTA and CDR2 is FQGNSA. This CDR3 has 15 amino acids. Trimming removed 2 bases from V and 2 bases from J, with 10 bases in between.